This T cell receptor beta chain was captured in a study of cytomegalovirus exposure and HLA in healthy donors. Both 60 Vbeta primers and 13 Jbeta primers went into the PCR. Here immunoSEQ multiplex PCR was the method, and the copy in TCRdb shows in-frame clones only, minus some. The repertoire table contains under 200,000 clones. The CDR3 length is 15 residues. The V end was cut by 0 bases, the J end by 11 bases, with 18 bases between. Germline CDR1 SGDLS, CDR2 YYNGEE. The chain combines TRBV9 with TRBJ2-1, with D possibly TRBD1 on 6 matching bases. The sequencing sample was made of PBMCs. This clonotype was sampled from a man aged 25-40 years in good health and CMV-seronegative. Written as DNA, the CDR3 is TGTGCCAGCAGCGTAGAATCCAGGGGCAGGCGTCAGCAGTTCTTC. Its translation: CASSVESRGRRQQFF.